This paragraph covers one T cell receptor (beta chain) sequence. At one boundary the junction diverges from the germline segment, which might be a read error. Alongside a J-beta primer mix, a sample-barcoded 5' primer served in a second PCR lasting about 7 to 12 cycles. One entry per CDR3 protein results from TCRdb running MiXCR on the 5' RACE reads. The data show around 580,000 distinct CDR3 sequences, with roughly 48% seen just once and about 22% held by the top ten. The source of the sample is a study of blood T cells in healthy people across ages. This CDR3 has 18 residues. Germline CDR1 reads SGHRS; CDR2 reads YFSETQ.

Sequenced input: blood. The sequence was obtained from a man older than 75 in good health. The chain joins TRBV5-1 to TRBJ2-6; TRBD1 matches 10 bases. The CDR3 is CASTLRGTGEFRANVLPF. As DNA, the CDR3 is TGCGCCAGCACCCTCCGGGGGACAGGGGAATTTAGGGCCAACGTCCTGCCTTTC. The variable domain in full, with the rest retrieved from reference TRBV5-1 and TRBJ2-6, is KAGVTQTPRYLIKTRGQQVTLSCSPISGHRSVSWYQQTPGQGLQFLFEYFSETQRNKGNFPGRFSGRQFSNSRSEMNVSTLELGDSALYLCASTLRGTGEFRANVLPFGAGSRLTVL.